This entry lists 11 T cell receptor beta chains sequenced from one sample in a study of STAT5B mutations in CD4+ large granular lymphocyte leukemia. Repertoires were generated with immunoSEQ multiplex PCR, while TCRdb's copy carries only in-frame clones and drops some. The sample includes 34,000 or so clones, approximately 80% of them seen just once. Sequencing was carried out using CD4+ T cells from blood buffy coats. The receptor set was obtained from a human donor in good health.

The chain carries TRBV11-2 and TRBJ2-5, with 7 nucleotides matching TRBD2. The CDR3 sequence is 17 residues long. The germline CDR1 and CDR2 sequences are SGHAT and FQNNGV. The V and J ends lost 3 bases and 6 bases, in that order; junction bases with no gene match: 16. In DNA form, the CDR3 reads TGTGCCAGCAGCTTTCCCTTGGGCGGGAGAAGGATACAGACCCAGTACTTC. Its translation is CASSFPLGGRRIQTQYF.

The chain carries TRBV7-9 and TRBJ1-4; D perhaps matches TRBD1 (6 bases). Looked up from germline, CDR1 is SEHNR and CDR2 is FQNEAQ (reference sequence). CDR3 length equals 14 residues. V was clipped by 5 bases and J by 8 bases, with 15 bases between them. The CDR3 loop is CASSPGGGSEKLFF. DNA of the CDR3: TGTGCCAGCAGCCCCGGGGGGGGCTCCGAAAAACTGTTTTTT.

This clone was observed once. CDR3 loop: CASSPSSGTGNTIYF. The CDR3 DNA reads as TGTGCCAGCTCACCTTCCAGCGGTACGGGAAACACCATATATTTT. This sequence joins TRBV18 and TRBJ1-3; no reliable D call. This CDR3 is 15 amino acids long. With 3 bases removed from V and 4 bases from J, the gap between germline ends came to 13 bases. Germline V CDR1 and CDR2: KGHSH, LQKENI.

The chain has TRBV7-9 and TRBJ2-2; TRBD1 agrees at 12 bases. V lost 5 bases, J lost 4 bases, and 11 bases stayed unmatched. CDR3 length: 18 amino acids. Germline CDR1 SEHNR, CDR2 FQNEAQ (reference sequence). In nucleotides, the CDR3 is TGTGCCAGCAGCGCTCCTCCGGGACAGGGGGCTGTCACCGGGGAGCTGTTTTTT. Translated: CASSAPPGQGAVTGELFF.

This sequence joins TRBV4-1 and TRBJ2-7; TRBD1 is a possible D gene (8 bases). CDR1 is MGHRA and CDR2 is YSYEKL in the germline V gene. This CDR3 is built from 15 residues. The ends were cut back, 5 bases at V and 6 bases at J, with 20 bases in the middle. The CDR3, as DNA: TGCGCCAGCAGCTACGACAGGGGCGGGGGTGCCGAGCAGTACTTC. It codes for CASSYDRGGGAEQYF.

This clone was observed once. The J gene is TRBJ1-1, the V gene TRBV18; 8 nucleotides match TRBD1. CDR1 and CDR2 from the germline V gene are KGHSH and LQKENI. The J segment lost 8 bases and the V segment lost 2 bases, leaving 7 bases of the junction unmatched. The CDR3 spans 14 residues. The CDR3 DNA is TGTGCCAGCTCACCAGGGAATAGGGACAGGGAAGCTTTCTTT. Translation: CASSPGNRDREAFF. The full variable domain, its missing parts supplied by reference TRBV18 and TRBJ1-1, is NAGVMQNPRHLVRRRGQEARLRCSPMKGHSHVYWYRQLPEEGLKFMVYLQKENIIDESGMPKERFSAEFPKEGPSILRIQQVVRGDSAAYFCASSPGNRDREAFFGQGTRLTVV.

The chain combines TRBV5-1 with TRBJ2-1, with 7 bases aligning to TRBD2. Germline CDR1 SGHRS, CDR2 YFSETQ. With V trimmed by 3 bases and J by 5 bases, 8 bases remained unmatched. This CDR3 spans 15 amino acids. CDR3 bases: TGCGCCAGCAGCTACGAGAGCGGGGACCACAATGAGCAGTTCTTC. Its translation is CASSYESGDHNEQFF.

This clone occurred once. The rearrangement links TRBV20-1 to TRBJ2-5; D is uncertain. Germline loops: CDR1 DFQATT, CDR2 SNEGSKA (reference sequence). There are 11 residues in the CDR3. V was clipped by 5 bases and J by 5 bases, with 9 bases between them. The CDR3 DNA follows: TGCAGTGCTCCCATCAGGGAGACCCAGTACTTC. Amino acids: CSAPIRETQYF.

CDR3: CASQRLPGIGELFF. CDR3 in DNA: TGTGCCAGCCAAAGACTTCCGGGCATCGGGGAGCTGTTTTTT. The chain couples TRBV6-1 to TRBJ2-2, with unresolved D. The V gene's germline CDR1 is MNHNS and CDR2 SASEGT. Trimming removed 8 bases from V and 7 bases from J, with 17 bases in between. The length of the CDR3 is 14 residues.

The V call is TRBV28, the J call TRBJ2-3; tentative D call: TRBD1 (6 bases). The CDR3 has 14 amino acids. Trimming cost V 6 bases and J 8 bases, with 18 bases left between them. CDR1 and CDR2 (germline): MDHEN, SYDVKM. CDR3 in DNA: TGTGCCAGCAGACAGGGACCGGGCTCCCGTACGCAGTATTTT. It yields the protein CASRQGPGSRTQYF.

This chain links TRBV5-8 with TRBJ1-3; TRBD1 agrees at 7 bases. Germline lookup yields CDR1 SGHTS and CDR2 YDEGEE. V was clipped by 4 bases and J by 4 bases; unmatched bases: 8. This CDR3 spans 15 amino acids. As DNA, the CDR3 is TGTGCCAGCAGCCTCGGACAGGTATCCGGAAACACCATATATTTT. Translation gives CASSLGQVSGNTIYF.